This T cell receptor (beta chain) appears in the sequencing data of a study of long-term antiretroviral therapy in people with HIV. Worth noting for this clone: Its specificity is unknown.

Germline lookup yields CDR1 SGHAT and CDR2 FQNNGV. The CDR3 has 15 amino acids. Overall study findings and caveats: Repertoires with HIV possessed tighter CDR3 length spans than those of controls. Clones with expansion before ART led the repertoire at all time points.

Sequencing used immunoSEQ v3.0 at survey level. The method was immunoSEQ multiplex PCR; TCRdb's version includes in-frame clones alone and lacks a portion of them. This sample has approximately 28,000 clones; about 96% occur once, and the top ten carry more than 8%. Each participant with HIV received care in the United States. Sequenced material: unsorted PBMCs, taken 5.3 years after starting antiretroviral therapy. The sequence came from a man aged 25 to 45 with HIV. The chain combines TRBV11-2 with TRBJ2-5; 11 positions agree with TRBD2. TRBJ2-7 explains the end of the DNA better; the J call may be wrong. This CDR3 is CASSFGLAGGYEQYF. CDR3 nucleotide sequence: TGTGCCAGCAGCTTTGGTCTAGCGGGAGGTTACGAGCAGTACTTC.